This is a list of T cell receptor beta chains from one sample in a study of metastatic and nonmetastatic thyroid tumors. TCRdb called clones again from the PCR reads with MiXCR. This table holds roughly 20,000 clones, around 16% found once. The specimen sequenced was tumor tissue. The receptors here all came from a female donor with papillary thyroid cancer or a benign thyroid nodule (not recorded which). Some clones in this sample may be carry-over from other donors' samples. The CDR3 runs from the conserved cysteine through the conserved F or W. A D gene is named only where the DNA matches it firmly. Part of the rows lack a size; the others show once, few, many or a class for expanded clones.

j_call | v_call | d_call | clone_size | cdr3_aa | cdr3_nt
TRBJ2-3 | TRBV5-1 | TRBD2 | many | CASSYAGSGGPSTDTQYF | TGCGCCAGCAGTTATGCCGGTAGCGGGGGGCCCAGCACAGATACGCAGTATTTT
TRBJ2-7 | TRBV10-2 | NA | few | CASRHGSQQCF | TGCGCCAGCAGGCATGGAAGCCAGCAGTGCTTC
TRBJ2-3 | TRBV6-1 | TRBD1 | many | CASSESPGQGTDTQYF | TGTGCCAGCAGTGAAAGTCCGGGACAGGGCACAGATACGCAGTATTTT
TRBJ2-7 | TRBV11-2 | NA | many | CASSLGATYEQYF | TGTGCCAGCAGCTTAGGGGCCACCTACGAGCAGTACTTC
TRBJ1-1 | TRBV20-1 | NA | many | CSARGEGDTEAFF | TGCAGTGCCCGTGGGGAGGGGGACACTGAAGCTTTCTTT
TRBJ2-7 | TRBV5-4 | NA | many | CASSLYTNEQYF | TGTGCCAGCAGCTTGTACACAAACGAGCAGTACTTC
TRBJ2-1 | TRBV5-1 | NA | NA | CASSLALSVGANEQFF | TGCGCCAGCAGCTTGGCTCTTAGCGTGGGGGCCAATGAGCAGTTCTTC
TRBJ1-2 | TRBV7-2 | NA | many | CASSLGLYGYTF | TGTGCCAGCAGCTTAGGGCTGTATGGCTACACCTTC
TRBJ1-5 | TRBV30 | TRBD1 | NA | CAWILQGSGGRPQHF | TGTGCCTGGATTTTACAGGGGAGTGGGGGAAGGCCCCAGCATTTT
TRBJ1-2 | TRBV20-1 | NA | many | CSASNERNYGYTF | TGCAGTGCTAGCAATGAAAGGAACTATGGCTACACCTTC
TRBJ1-2 | TRBV6-5 | NA | many | CASSYSWQGSYGYTF | TGTGCCAGCAGTTACTCGTGGCAGGGATCCTATGGCTACACCTTC
TRBJ2-1 | TRBV6-4 | NA | NA | CASSRLLSSNEQFF | TGTGCCAGCAGTCGATTATTGAGCTCCAATGAGCAGTTCTTC
TRBJ2-7 | TRBV28 | NA | many | CASAGTIYEQYF | TGTGCCAGCGCCGGGACGATTTACGAGCAGTACTTC
TRBJ2-7 | TRBV2 | TRBD2 | medium-sized | CASRIGLAVYEQYF | TGTGCCAGCAGGATCGGACTAGCAGTTTACGAGCAGTACTTC
TRBJ1-2 | TRBV29-1 | TRBD1 | many | CSVARGTANYGYTF | TGCAGCGTTGCCCGGGGGACAGCTAACTATGGCTACACCTTC
TRBJ1-2 | TRBV5-1 | NA | many | CASSFGGTQGFIYGYTF | TGCGCCAGCAGCTTTGGGGGTACCCAGGGGTTCATCTATGGCTACACCTTC
TRBJ1-1 | TRBV3-1 | NA | many | CASSQGHRSTEAFF | TGTGCCAGCAGCCAAGGACATAGGAGCACTGAAGCTTTCTTT
TRBJ2-1 | TRBV6-5 | TRBD2 | many | CASSYSPATSGDYNEQFF | TGTGCCAGCAGTTACTCCCCCGCGACTAGCGGGGACTACAATGAGCAGTTCTTC
TRBJ2-5 | TRBV6-1 | NA | many | CASSLSWETQYF | TGTGCCAGCAGCCTATCATGGGAGACCCAGTACTTC
TRBJ2-7 | TRBV5-1 | NA | many | CASSRDRAGSYEQYF | TGCGCCAGCAGCCGCGACAGGGCCGGGAGCTACGAGCAGTACTTC
TRBJ1-2 | TRBV20-1 | TRBD1 | many | CSARDQGQGAGGYTF | TGCAGTGCTAGAGATCAGGGACAGGGGGCGGGTGGCTACACCTTC
TRBJ2-5 | TRBV7-3 | NA | NA | CASGAGRLETQYF | TGTGCCAGCGGCGCAGGTAGGTTAGAGACCCAGTACTTC
TRBJ1-2 | TRBV20-1 | TRBD1 | many | CSASDRGRIYGYTF | TGCAGTGCCTCTGACAGGGGGAGGATCTATGGCTACACCTTC
TRBJ2-2 | TRBV18 | TRBD2 | once | CASSRGASGENTGELFF | TGTGCCAGCTCGCGAGGGGCGAGCGGGGAGAACACCGGGGAGCTGTTTTTT
TRBJ1-1 | TRBV7-9 | NA | many | CASSRGSTEAFF | TGTGCCAGCAGCCGAGGTTCCACTGAAGCTTTCTTT